Given below is one T cell receptor (beta chain) in context. The antigen it binds to is not known. Base qualities are not at hand, and no much larger clone is one base apart. In the germline V gene (reference sequence), CDR1 corresponds to PRHDT and CDR2 to FYEKMQ. V loses 2 bases of germline sequence and J loses 3 bases, and the interval between the two ends is 8 bases. CDR3 length: 14 amino acids, cysteine to phenylalanine. The entry retains the CDR3 DNA only, 42 bases that are in frame from base 1. Taken with the paper, the label for time point translates to: pretreatment peripheral blood. The cohort included 25 to 35 patients with locally advanced or metastatic urothelial carcinoma who were treated at Memorial Sloan Kettering on a trial protocol. Peripheral blood mononuclear cells were collected pretreatment and during treatment, at between 1 and 8 total time points per patient. The Qiagen DNeasy Blood extraction kit was used to purify genomic DNA from total PBMCs and from tumor samples. PBMCs were collected pretreatment and during treatment and were isolated and stored as previously described.

Each PCR received spiked-in synthetic TCR analog templates so that absolute template abundance could be estimated from read counts. TCRbeta CDR3 regions were amplified from genomic DNA with bias-controlled V and J gene primers using the immunoSEQ assay. Rearranged TCRbeta segments were sequenced at approximately 20X coverage. The paper's data handling went like this. Clustering was used to correct sequencing errors, and CDR3s were annotated against IMGT to assign V, D and J genes. Downstream analyses used only productive TCRbeta rearrangements, leaving out any out-of-frame or stop-codon sequences. Clonality was computed as one minus Shannon entropy normalized by the log of the number of unique productive sequences. Fisher's exact test with Benjamini-Hochberg correction, using a cutoff of adjusted p below 0.01, was how clones that differed between time points or between blood and tumor were identified. TCRdb provides this immuneACCESS table in a form limited to in-frame rearrangements. Some clones are lacking; in checked studies, under half of them reflect an unresolved V gene, and why the rest are absent is not known. V, J and clone size reflect that table, while D and trimming were determined from the DNA. This sample lists about 43,000 clones; 80% were detected once. Clones ranked in the top ten supply about 17% of the sample.

The data were obtained in a study of PD-L1 blockade in urothelial cancer (dated by TCRdb to 2016 to 2017). In terms of the full investigation: Therapy was started at some point between 2014 and 2016 for all patients, and atezolizumab 1,200 mg was administered intravenously every 3 weeks. About 90% of the roughly 29 patients were males with bladder-origin urothelial cancer, and about 65% of the 29 reported a prior smoking history. An ECOG performance status of 0 or 1 was recorded for the patients, and 0 to 3 prior chemotherapy regimens had been received by the patients. Blood samples were analyzed at two time points: 3 weeks after treatment start (second dose) and 6 weeks after treatment start. Blood samples gave median yields of approximately 130,000 T cells and 80,000 to 90,000 unique TCRs, along with a median clonality of approximately 0.084. The study was an exploratory multi-omic analysis of somatic, immune and clinical correlates of response to PD-L1 blockade with atezolizumab in urothelial cancer. Pretreatment tumor samples, along with matched peripheral blood collected serially before and after atezolizumab treatment, underwent TCR sequencing. Durable clinical benefit was defined as a progression-free survival longer than 6 months, and TCR features were additionally tested against progression-free survival and overall survival. In the same patients who had TCR sequencing, pretreatment tumors also underwent whole exome sequencing and RNA sequencing. Several patients achieved durable clinical benefit and about 19 did not. Pretreatment blood TCR-seq was available for about 27 patients, at least one posttreatment blood collection was obtained for some 24 patients, and tumor TCR-seq was available for some 24 patients. Findings and caveats that apply to the study as a whole: A pretreatment peripheral blood TCR clonality below the median was linked to improved progression-free and overall survival. At 3 weeks after the start of treatment, tumor-associated TCR clones in peripheral blood had expanded more in patients with durable benefit (n ≈ 24, p = 0.022). Because of the small sample size (n of about 30) and the many exploratory analyses performed, the results are intended to be regarded as hypothesis-generating.

This TCR derives from a man in his sixties with urothelial cancer. The chain was built from TRBV13 and TRBJ2-1; the D gene lacks a confident call. Sequencing was performed on PBMCs, taken around atezolizumab (anti-PD-L1) treatment. The DNA sequence reads TGTGCCAGCAGCTTACGGGTTAGCTACAATGAGCAGTTCTTC. Its translation reads: CASSLRVSYNEQFF.